These 26 T cell receptor beta chains were sequenced from one sample in a study of preoperative IRX-2 immunotherapy in early breast cancer. The treatment: preoperative locoregional IRX-2 cytokine immunotherapy. Assay used: immunoSEQ multiplex PCR; TCRdb lists only in-frame clones, some missing. The top ten clones hold under 20% of a sample with tens of thousands of clones, approximately 95% of them seen once. The sequenced sample was tumor tissue, obtained after IRX-2 immunotherapy. Receptors were obtained from a human donor with breast cancer.

This chain joins TRBV19 and TRBJ1-5; the match to TRBD1 covers 9 bases. V trimming: 6 bases; J trimming: 6 bases; junction bases outside the gene matches: 6. The V gene's germline CDR1 is LNHDA and CDR2 SQIVND (reference sequence). The CDR3 runs to 14 residues. The CDR3 bases are TGTGCCAGTAGCGGGACAGGGTACGGTCAGCCCCAGCATTTT. Translated: CASSGTGYGQPQHF.

This clone was picked up one time. The rearrangement joins TRBV6-5 to TRBJ2-5, with 10 nucleotides matching TRBD2. The J call may be faulty, since TRBJ2-7 better matches the DNA end. CDR3 length: 15 residues. The V gene's germline CDR1 is MNHEY and CDR2 SVGAGI. CDR3 residues: CASSGSSGGSYEQYF. Written as DNA, the CDR3 is TGTGCCAGCAGTGGATCTAGCGGGGGCTCCTACGAGCAGTACTTC.

The chain combines TRBV5-1 with TRBJ1-5; no firm D call. Germline CDR1 is SGHRS and CDR2 is YFSETQ. The V gene lost 0 bases and the J gene lost 6 bases, with 7 bases spanning the gap. This CDR3 contains 13 residues. The CDR3 bases are TGCGCCAGCAGCTTGGAAGGATTTCAGCCCCAGCATTTT. Its translation is CASSLEGFQPQHF.

The chain is built from TRBV4-3 and TRBJ1-4; weak D call: TRBD1 (5 bases). This CDR3 has 19 amino acids. Trimming removed 0 bases at V and 7 bases at J, with 24 bases between. Germline CDR1 LGHNA, CDR2 YSLEER. As DNA, the CDR3 is TGCGCCAGCAGCCAAGATATTTCGGTGGGGCTACCCCGTCCTGAAAAACTGTTTTTT. This sequence encodes CASSQDISVGLPRPEKLFF.

The CDR3 nucleotides read TGTGCCAGTAGTACCCCAGGGGCTCGCAACTATGGCTACACCTTC. Its translation is CASSTPGARNYGYTF. This rearrangement joins TRBV19 to TRBJ1-2, with D maybe TRBD1 (6 bases). Per germline, CDR1 LNHDA and CDR2 SQIVND (reference sequence). Deletions cut 4 bases from V and 2 bases from J, with 14 bases between. The CDR3 totals 15 residues.

V is TRBV11-2 and J is TRBJ2-7; 15 positions match TRBD2. CDR3 size: 18 residues. CDR1 is SGHAT and CDR2 is FQNNGV in the germline V gene. Trimming removed 5 bases from V and 6 bases from J; junction bases left unmatched: 14. CDR3 in amino acids: CASSTGLAGGWGLREQYF. The DNA of the CDR3 is TGTGCCAGCAGCACCGGACTAGCGGGAGGGTGGGGGTTACGCGAGCAGTACTTC.

As DNA, the CDR3 is TGTGCCAGCAGCTTGGGACAGATTAGCCCTAACTATGGCTACACCTTC. Translated: CASSLGQISPNYGYTF. The chain couples TRBV5-5 to TRBJ1-2, with a weak D call TRBD1 (5 bases). Trimming took off 0 bases at V and 0 bases at J, with 12 bases between the two ends. This CDR3 is built from 16 residues. Germline V CDR1 and CDR2: SGHKS, YYEKEE (reference sequence).

This clone was observed once. This chain uses TRBV28 with TRBJ1-2, with TRBD1 as a possible D gene (6 bases). This CDR3 is built from 17 residues. Trimming took off 3 bases at V and 1 base at J, with 18 bases between the two ends. Per the germline V gene, CDR1 is MDHEN and CDR2 is SYDVKM. CDR3: CASSFEFGGADNYGYTF. CDR3 nucleotides: TGTGCCAGCAGTTTTGAGTTCGGGGGCGCGGATAACTATGGCTACACCTTC.

V usage is TRBV5-1 and J usage is TRBJ2-5; D is ambiguous. Germline V CDR1 and CDR2: SGHRS, YFSETQ. V was shortened by 0 bases and J by 5 bases, with 5 bases between the two germline ends. This CDR3 is 12 amino acids long. The CDR3 DNA follows: TGCGCCAGCAGCTTGGGTACGGAGACCCAGTACTTC. This encodes CASSLGTETQYF.

V and J are TRBV7-9 and TRBJ2-7; D could derive from TRBD1 or TRBD2 (5 bases each). The CDR3 sequence is 12 residues long. V lost 2 bases and J 5 bases, leaving 7 bases between the germline ends. The V gene's germline CDR1 is SEHNR and CDR2 FQNEAQ (reference sequence). The CDR3 DNA sequence: TGTGCCAGCAGCTTACAGGGACACGAGCAGTACTTC. Amino acid sequence: CASSLQGHEQYF. Combining the CDR3 with reference TRBV7-9 and TRBJ2-7 gives the whole variable domain DTGVSQNPRHKITKRGQNVTFRCDPISEHNRLYWYRQTLGQGPEFLTYFQNEAQLEKSRLLSDRFSAERPKGSFSTLEIQRTEQGDSAMYLCASSLQGHEQYFGPGTRLTVT.

The rearrangement uses TRBV27 and TRBJ1-1; 9 nucleotides line up with TRBD1. Trimming cost V 6 bases and J 0 bases; bases outside gene matches: 5. Germline CDR1 MNHEY, CDR2 SMNVEV (reference sequence). CDR3 length equals 15 residues. The CDR3, as DNA: TGTGCCAGCAGGACAGGGGGGTATTTGAACACTGAAGCTTTCTTT. As protein: CASRTGGYLNTEAFF.

The CDR3 DNA reads TGTGCCAGCAGCTTATTCCCCCTTCAGCCCCAGCATTTT. Translating it yields CASSLFPLQPQHF. The chain has TRBV7-9 and TRBJ1-5; D call uncertain. The CDR3 contains 13 residues. V gave up 2 bases and J gave up 6 bases, with 8 bases separating them. Germline assignment: CDR1 SEHNR and CDR2 FQNEAQ (reference sequence).

V is TRBV2 and J is TRBJ1-2, with D possibly matching TRBD1 (6 bases). The V and J ends lost 4 bases and 1 base respectively, with 19 bases between them. The CDR3 is made up of 17 amino acids. Germline CDR1 reads SNHLY; CDR2 reads FYNNEI. CDR3 in amino acids: CASSATRTQGGNYGYTF. The CDR3 region has the DNA TGTGCCAGCAGTGCAACCAGGACACAGGGAGGTAACTATGGCTACACCTTC.

The V call is TRBV4-1, the J call TRBJ2-3, with 10 nucleotides matching TRBD2. V lost 0 bases to trimming and J lost 4 bases; unmatched junction nucleotides: 7. The CDR3 spans 17 residues. Germline V gene sequence: CDR1 MGHRA, CDR2 YSYEKL. CDR3 region: CASSQERGLAGADTQYF. DNA for the CDR3: TGCGCCAGCAGCCAAGAGCGGGGGCTAGCGGGAGCAGATACGCAGTATTTT.

The chain recombines TRBV28 with TRBJ1-6; D gene unclear. Germline-derived CDR1 and CDR2 are MDHEN and SYDVKM. V shed 7 bases and J shed 0 bases, with 13 bases lying between them. This CDR3 spans 16 amino acids. CDR3 loop: CASTQFPSSYNSPLHF. DNA of the CDR3: TGTGCCAGCACCCAGTTTCCGAGCTCCTATAATTCACCCCTCCACTTT.

CDR3 in amino acids: CASSPPGTGGRIRTDTQYF. CDR3 DNA: TGTGCCAGCAGTCCGCCGGGGACAGGGGGCAGGATTAGGACAGATACGCAGTATTTT. This chain links TRBV27 with TRBJ2-3; 12 bases are a match to TRBD1. Germline loops: CDR1 MNHEY, CDR2 SMNVEV (reference sequence). The J segment lost 3 bases and the V segment lost 5 bases, leaving 15 bases of the junction unmatched. This CDR3 spans 19 amino acids.

On this clone itself: Other DNA sequences from this sample encode an identical CDR3 as well. This chain uses TRBV27 with TRBJ1-2; no clear D. The CDR3 consists of 15 residues. Trimming stripped 4 bases from V and 3 bases from J, with 15 bases between. Germline V gene sequence: CDR1 MNHEY, CDR2 SMNVEV (reference sequence). The CDR3 region has the DNA TGTGCCAGCAGTTCGGACCGAGCCCGTTACTATGGCTACACCTTC. Encoded protein: CASSSDRARYYGYTF.

This clone was seen a few times. V usage is TRBV2 and J usage is TRBJ2-3; D possibly corresponds to TRBD2 (6 bases). Germline CDR1 is SNHLY and CDR2 is FYNNEI. The CDR3 contains 14 residues. V was trimmed by 6 bases and J by 0 bases, leaving 10 bases between them. CDR3 nucleotides: TGTGCCAGCAGCCGGGACTCGAGCACAGATACGCAGTATTTT. This codes for CASSRDSSTDTQYF.

The V and J genes are TRBV5-6 and TRBJ2-7; 10 bases line up with TRBD1. The CDR3 has 14 residues. The trim removed 3 bases at V and 3 bases at J, leaving 3 bases unmatched. Germline lookup yields CDR1 SGHDT and CDR2 YYEEEE. The CDR3 loop reads CASSWRDRGYEQYF. CDR3 DNA: TGTGCCAGCAGCTGGAGGGACAGGGGCTACGAGCAGTACTTC.

The J gene is TRBJ1-2, the V gene TRBV7-2; D is unresolved. CDR1 SGHTA and CDR2 FQGNSA come from the germline V gene. V dropped 4 bases and J dropped 2 bases, with 11 bases sitting between them. The CDR3 spans 14 residues. The CDR3 protein is CASSSGPDNYGYTF. The CDR3, as DNA: TGTGCCAGCAGCTCCGGGCCCGACAACTATGGCTACACCTTC.

The rearrangement uses TRBV12-5 and TRBJ1-3; a weak D match, TRBD1 (6 bases). Trimming removed 5 bases from V and 6 bases from J, with 14 bases in between. The CDR3 covers 14 residues. Per the germline V gene, CDR1 is LGHNT and CDR2 is FRNRAP. CDR3 sequence: CASGPRGALNTIYF. The CDR3 DNA reads TGTGCTAGTGGTCCCAGGGGCGCCCTAAACACCATATATTTT.

The chain is built from TRBV19 and TRBJ2-7; D remains ambiguous. The CDR3 contains 13 residues. Looked up from germline, CDR1 is LNHDA and CDR2 is SQIVND (reference sequence). V dropped 5 bases and J dropped 7 bases, with 15 bases sitting between them. CDR3 sequence: CASSFGLVWEQYF. The CDR3 DNA sequence: TGTGCCAGTAGTTTCGGTTTGGTATGGGAGCAGTACTTC.

The gene calls are TRBV9 and TRBJ2-5; D possibly uses TRBD1 or TRBD2 (5 bases each). Trimming pared 3 bases from V and 5 bases from J, leaving 23 bases between. CDR3 length: 17 residues. Per the germline V gene, CDR1 is SGDLS and CDR2 is YYNGEE. The CDR3 spells CASSAALLSGDGETQYF. The CDR3 region has the DNA TGTGCCAGCAGCGCTGCTTTATTGTCCGGGGACGGGGAGACCCAGTACTTC.

This chain joins TRBV18 and TRBJ2-1; maybe TRBD1 (6 bases). Germline V gene sequence: CDR1 KGHSH, CDR2 LQKENI. The V end was cut by 6 bases, the J end by 4 bases, with 16 bases between. This CDR3 region has 15 residues. This chain's CDR3 is CASSPTGFQYNEQFF. CDR3 DNA sequence: TGTGCCAGCTCCCCCACAGGGTTTCAGTACAATGAGCAGTTCTTC.

CDR3 nucleotides: TGTGCCACCAGCAGGGGAAGACTAGCCAGCTCCTACAATGAGCAGTTCTTC. It codes for CATSRGRLASSYNEQFF. The chain joins TRBV15 to TRBJ2-1, with 7 bases lining up with TRBD2. CDR3 length: 17 residues. V lost 3 bases to trimming and J lost 0 bases; unmatched junction nucleotides: 8. The V gene's germline CDR1 is LNHNV and CDR2 YYDKDF (reference sequence). Full variable domain (remainder filled in from reference TRBV15 and TRBJ2-1): DAMVIQNPRYQVTQFGKPVTLSCSQTLNHNVMYWYQQKSSQAPKLLFHYYDKDFNNEADTPDNFQSRRPNTSFCFLDIRSPGLGDTAMYLCATSRGRLASSYNEQFFGPGTRLTVL.

The genes are TRBV11-3 and TRBJ2-5, with 11 bases aligning to TRBD1. V dropped 5 bases and J dropped 5; count of bases not matched to a gene: 4. Germline V gene sequence: CDR1 SGHNT, CDR2 YENEEA. This CDR3 region has 14 residues. In DNA form, the CDR3 reads TGTGCCAGCAGCCCCGGGACAGGGGGGGAGACCCAGTACTTC. Translated: CASSPGTGGETQYF.